The entry that follows covers one T cell receptor beta chain sequence. Sequencing was performed with immunoSEQ multiplex PCR; in TCRdb, only in-frame clones are kept and a portion is missing. The repertoire holds about 160,000 clones, with roughly 85% as singletons. The CDR3 contains 16 residues. Germline-derived CDR1 and CDR2 are SGHKS and YYEKEE (reference sequence). V was pared by 0 bases and J by 0 bases, with 10 bases between. The data were taken from a study of blood T cell repertoires in COVID-19. Overall study context: Spain, Italy and the United States supplied samples that represented acute and convalescent COVID-19.

The sample taken for sequencing was peripheral blood. The chain employs TRBV5-5 and TRBJ1-3; D is unresolved. The sequence derives from a man aged 35 to 55 with acute or convalescent COVID-19. The CDR3 bases are TGTGCCAGCAGCTTGGGACATAAGAGCTCTGGAAACACCATATATTTT. It translates to CASSLGHKSSGNTIYF.